Below, one T cell receptor beta chain is given with its context. Its antigen remains unknown. The data derive from a study of cytomegalovirus exposure and HLA in healthy donors. Some clones are missing from TCRdb's copy, which holds only in-frame ones; the method was immunoSEQ multiplex PCR. The table lists 300,000 to 400,000 clones, nearly 90% of them singletons. Overall study results and limits: Cytomegalovirus status was reportedly diagnosed by the classifier with high sensitivity and specificity. Three of the chains that were CMV-associated were confirmed in vitro to be specific for CMV antigens.

CDR3 size: 16 residues. Germline values: CDR1 MGHRA, CDR2 YSYEKL. Germline trimming cut 4 bases from V and 1 base from J; bases unmatched to any gene: 7. The clonotype comes from a man aged 25 to 45 in good health and CMV-seronegative. The sequencing sample was made of PBMCs. The chain has TRBV4-1 and TRBJ1-3, with TRBD1 identical over 7 bases. CDR3 in amino acids: CASSRTSDRSGNTIYF. The CDR3 nucleotides read TGCGCCAGCAGCCGAACCTCGGACAGGTCTGGAAACACCATATATTTT.